A selection of T cell receptor beta chains follows, all from one sample in a study of neurological immune-mediated disorders. A single record per CDR3 protein comes from TCRdb applying MiXCR to the 5' RACE reads. The sample lists 100,000 to 150,000 distinct CDR3 sequences, more than 2.5% seen once, with roughly 1.3% in the top ten. Sequences were obtained from PBMCs. These receptors originate from a woman aged 25 to 39 with multiple sclerosis. The CDR3 runs from the conserved cysteine through the conserved F or W. A D gene is named only where the DNA matches it firmly. Part of the rows lack a size; the others show once, few, many or a class for expanded clones.

D	size	V	J	DNA	CDR3
NA	many	TRBV10-3	TRBJ2-1	TGTGCCATCATGGGCGGTAGCCTCCCCAATGAGCAGTTCTTC	CAIMGGSLPNEQFF
TRBD1	many	TRBV5-6	TRBJ1-2	TGTGCCAGCAGCGGGGACAGGGGGAGGTATGGCTACACCTTC	CASSGDRGRYGYTF
NA	many	TRBV5-1	TRBJ2-2	TGCGCCAGCAGCCCGGACAGAATTACCGGGGAGCTGTTTTTT	CASSPDRITGELFF
TRBD1	few	TRBV11-2	TRBJ1-2	TGTGCCAGCAGCTTGACAGGGACCTATGGCTACACCTTC	CASSLTGTYGYTF
TRBD2	many	TRBV11-2	TRBJ2-7	TGTGCCAGCAGCTCCTGGACTAGCCACGAGCAGTACTTC	CASSSWTSHEQYF
TRBD1	many	TRBV10-3	TRBJ1-2	TGTGCCATCAGTGACCGGGGACAGCAAGGGGGCTACACCTTC	CAISDRGQQGGYTF
NA	NA	TRBV11-2	TRBJ1-3	TGTGCCAGCAGCTCCGTCGGTAGACAGCGCTCTGGAAAAAACATATATTTT	CASSSVGRQRSGKNIYF
TRBD1	many	TRBV20-1	TRBJ1-2	TGCAGTGCACTGGGACAGACAGCCGCTACCTATGGCTACACCTTC	CSALGQTAATYGYTF
TRBD1	many	TRBV5-5	TRBJ2-1	TGTGCCAGCAGCGCGACAGGGGCTTCCTACAATGAGCAGTTCTTC	CASSATGASYNEQFF
NA	many	TRBV5-1	TRBJ2-2	TGCGCCAGCAGCTTGGTTGGCAGGAAAATCACCGGGGAGCTGTTTTTT	CASSLVGRKITGELFF
NA	many	TRBV7-2	TRBJ2-1	TGTGCCAGCAGCTTAAGTGGGACCCGAGGCAGCGAGCAGTTCTTC	CASSLSGTRGSEQFF
NA	NA	TRBV7-9	TRBJ2-2	TGTGCCAGCAGCACCCTAGGGGATTCGGGCACCGGGGAGCTGTTTTTT	CASSTLGDSGTGELFF
TRBD1	many	TRBV15	TRBJ1-2	TGTGCCACCAGCAGCGCGGACAGGGGTAGCTATGGCTACACCTTC	CATSSADRGSYGYTF
NA	many	TRBV12-3/TRBV12-4	TRBJ1-5	TGTGCCAGCAGTTCTCGGGTAGGCAATCAGCCCCAGCATTTT	CASSSRVGNQPQHF